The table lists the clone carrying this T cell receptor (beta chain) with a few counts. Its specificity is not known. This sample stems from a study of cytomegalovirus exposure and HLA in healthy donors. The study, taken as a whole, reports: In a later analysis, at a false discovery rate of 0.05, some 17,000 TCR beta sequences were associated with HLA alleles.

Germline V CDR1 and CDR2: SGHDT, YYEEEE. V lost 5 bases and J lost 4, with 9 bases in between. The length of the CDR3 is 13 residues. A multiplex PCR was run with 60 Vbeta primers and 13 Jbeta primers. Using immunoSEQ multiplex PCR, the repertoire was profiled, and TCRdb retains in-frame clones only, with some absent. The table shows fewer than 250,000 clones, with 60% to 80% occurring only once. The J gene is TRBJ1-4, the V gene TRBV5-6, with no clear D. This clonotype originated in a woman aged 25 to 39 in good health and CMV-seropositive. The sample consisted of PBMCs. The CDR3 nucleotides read TGTGCCAGCAGACGGACTGATAATGAAAAACTGTTTTTT. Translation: CASRRTDNEKLFF. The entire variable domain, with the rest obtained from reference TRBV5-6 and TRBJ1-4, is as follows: DAGVTQSPTHLIKTRGQQVTLRCSPKSGHDTVSWYQQALGQGPQFIFQYYEEEERQRGNFPDRFSGHQFPNYSSELNVNALLLGDSALYLCASRRTDNEKLFFGSGTQLSVL.